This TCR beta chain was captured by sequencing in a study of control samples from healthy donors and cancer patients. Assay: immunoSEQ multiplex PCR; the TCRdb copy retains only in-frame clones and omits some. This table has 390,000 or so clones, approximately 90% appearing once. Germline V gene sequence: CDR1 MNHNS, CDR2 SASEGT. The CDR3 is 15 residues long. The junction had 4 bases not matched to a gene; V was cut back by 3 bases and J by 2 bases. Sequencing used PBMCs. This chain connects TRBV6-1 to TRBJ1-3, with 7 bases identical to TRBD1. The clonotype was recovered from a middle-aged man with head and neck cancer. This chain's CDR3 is CASSDLTGAGNTIYF. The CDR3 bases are TGTGCCAGCAGTGACCTTACAGGGGCTGGAAACACCATATATTTT.